Listed below are T cell receptor beta chains from one sample, sequenced in a study of T cell responses to AZD1222 COVID-19 vaccine. Assay: immunoSEQ multiplex PCR; the TCRdb copy retains only in-frame clones and omits some. The sample shows around 180,000 clones, 85% to 90% of them seen only once. Sequences were derived from peripheral blood, sampled on day 0 of AZD1222 vaccination. Receptors were obtained from an adult in good health. The conserved cysteine and the conserved F or W are not part of the CDR3 here.

CDR3 length: 11
V gene: TRBV29-1
CDR3 protein: SVGQGETGELF

CDR3 length: 13
V gene: TRBV25-1
CDR3 protein: ASSDPGQITDTQY

CDR3 length: 11
V gene: TRBV4-3
CDR3 protein: ASSQDLTVAQF

CDR3 length: 11
V gene: TRBV7-3
CDR3 protein: ASSLGTYNEQF

CDR3 length: 14
V gene: TRBV18
CDR3 protein: ASSPWTATSGNTIY

CDR3 length: 11
V gene: TRBV12-3/TRBV12-4
CDR3 protein: ASSLGVEYGYT

CDR3 length: 12
V gene: TRBV19
CDR3 protein: ASTGVGRATEAF

CDR3 length: 13
V gene: TRBV5-4
CDR3 protein: ASSPRGGNGNTIY

CDR3 length: 11
V gene: TRBV5-1
CDR3 protein: ASSLDLNTEAF

CDR3 length: 12
V gene: TRBV7-3
CDR3 protein: ASSLTPGSTEAF

CDR3 length: 14
V gene: TRBV5-4
CDR3 protein: ASSLGVRDMNTEAF

CDR3 length: 11
V gene: TRBV6-6
CDR3 protein: ATDLGPATEAF

CDR3 length: 13
V gene: TRBV9
CDR3 protein: ASSVWGANQETQY

CDR3 length: 12
V gene: TRBV9
CDR3 protein: ASSVGDRAYEQY

CDR3 length: 10
V gene: TRBV15
CDR3 protein: ATSRDSGTQY

CDR3 length: 15
V gene: TRBV10-3
CDR3 protein: AISESRGQGRDNEQF

CDR3 length: 12
V gene: TRBV5-4
CDR3 protein: ASSSPGSGLEQY

CDR3 length: 11
V gene: TRBV28
CDR3 protein: ASSSGPTYEQY

CDR3 length: 12
V gene: TRBV15
CDR3 protein: ATSRAGSGPGYT

CDR3 length: 11
V gene: TRBV6-5
CDR3 protein: ASNYRSNTEAF

CDR3 length: 12
V gene: TRBV5-6
CDR3 protein: ASSGGTSGLTQY

CDR3 length: 12
V gene: TRBV27
CDR3 protein: ASSSRGAGYGYT

CDR3 length: 13
V gene: TRBV18
CDR3 protein: ASSPAGDLGYGYT

CDR3 length: 13
V gene: TRBV9
CDR3 protein: ASSGRRDRVIKAF

CDR3 length: 16
V gene: TRBV7-2
CDR3 protein: ASSLKTSGASIADTQY